One and the same sample provided the 8 T cell receptor beta chains below, sequenced in a study of blood T cell repertoires in COVID-19. Clones were read by immunoSEQ multiplex PCR, and TCRdb kept only the in-frame ones, dropping some. The sample includes some 270,000 clones, less than 95% seen only once; the top ten take 2.5% to 3%. Input material: PBMCs or T cells enriched from blood (not recorded which). The receptor source for this set is a man aged 40-49 years who had been exposed to COVID-19.

The CDR3 DNA is TGTGCCAGCAGCGACGAGTCTAGCGGCTCCGGGGAGCTGTTTTTT. Residues: CASSDESSGSGELFF. V usage is TRBV25-1 and J usage is TRBJ2-2; 7 nucleotides align to TRBD2. This CDR3 comprises 15 residues. The germline CDR1 and CDR2 sequences are MGHDK and SYGVNS. The J segment lost 6 bases and the V segment lost 6 bases, leaving 10 bases of the junction unmatched.

This chain connects TRBV7-9 to TRBJ1-1; D remains ambiguous. The germline gives CDR1 SEHNR, CDR2 FQNEAQ (reference sequence). Trimming left V 5 bases short and J 1 base short, with 11 bases between. This CDR3 is built from 14 residues. CDR3 protein: CASSPTRENTEAFF. The CDR3 DNA reads TGTGCCAGCAGCCCGACACGGGAGAACACTGAAGCTTTCTTT. Variable domain in full (rest from reference TRBV7-9 and TRBJ1-1): DTGVSQNPRHKITKRGQNVTFRCDPISEHNRLYWYRQTLGQGPEFLTYFQNEAQLEKSRLLSDRFSAERPKGSFSTLEIQRTEQGDSAMYLCASSPTRENTEAFFGQGTRLTVV.

The chain combines TRBV2 with TRBJ2-5; 14 bases line up with TRBD2. The germline gives CDR1 SNHLY, CDR2 FYNNEI. This CDR3 comprises 15 residues. After removal of 4 bases from V and 5 bases from J, the junction contained 3 bases not matched to a gene. This chain's CDR3 is CASSGGLAGAETQYF. As DNA, the CDR3 is TGTGCCAGCAGTGGGGGACTAGCGGGAGCGGAGACCCAGTACTTC.

The chain employs TRBV9 and TRBJ2-3; 12 bases are a match to TRBD2. V lost 3 bases, J lost 6 bases, and 14 bases stayed unmatched. There are 18 residues in the CDR3. Germline values: CDR1 SGDLS, CDR2 YYNGEE. The CDR3 nucleotides read TGTGCCAGCAGCGCGGGACTAGCGGGCTACGGTGGGGTGGATACGCAGTATTTT. This codes for CASSAGLAGYGGVDTQYF.

The J gene is TRBJ1-4, the V gene TRBV6-5; 7 bases align to TRBD1. CDR3 size: 14 residues. V lost 6 bases and J lost 6; bases outside the gene matches: 7. The germline V gene has CDR1 MNHEY and CDR2 SVGAGI. In DNA form, the CDR3 reads TGTGCCAGCAGCTACAGGGGCGCAGATGAAAAACTGTTTTTT. It translates to CASSYRGADEKLFF.

V usage is TRBV19 and J usage is TRBJ2-1; TRBD1 matches at 9 bases. The junction had 1 base not matched to a gene; V was cut back by 0 bases and J by 4 bases. From germline, CDR1 is LNHDA and CDR2 SQIVND (reference sequence). CDR3 length: 15 amino acids. CDR3 bases: TGTGCCAGTAGTATAGAAGGGACAGGGTACAATGAGCAGTTCTTC. This gives the protein CASSIEGTGYNEQFF.

The chain links TRBV2 to TRBJ1-5, with 10 bases matching TRBD1. V trimming: 5 bases; J trimming: 6 bases; junction bases outside the gene matches: 7. Looked up from germline, CDR1 is SNHLY and CDR2 is FYNNEI. The CDR3 has 15 amino acids. CDR3 DNA sequence: TGTGCCAGCAGTCCGGGACAGGGGATTCGTCAGCCCCAGCATTTT. Translation: CASSPGQGIRQPQHF.

The chain couples TRBV19 to TRBJ2-5; D is ambiguous. V lost 6 bases, J lost 0 bases, and 5 bases lay in between. The CDR3 loop spans 12 amino acids. From germline, CDR1 is LNHDA and CDR2 SQIVND (reference sequence). CDR3 loop: CASRRNQETQYF. CDR3 nucleotide sequence: TGTGCCAGTAGGCGAAACCAAGAGACCCAGTACTTC.